A selection of T cell receptor gamma chains follows, all from one sample in a study of intestinal T cells in coeliac disease. TCRdb used CATT to re-call clones from the multiplex PCR reads. The sample shows 880 or so gamma-chain clones, 55% of them seen only once. The material sequenced was a duodenal biopsy. The origin of the receptors is a human donor with celiac disease. Both conserved end residues are part of each CDR3. Size tells how often a clone was seen (once, few, many) or the class of an expanded clone, and some rows leave it out.

V gene	clone size	J gene	CDR3 protein	CDR3 DNA
TRGV2	NA	TRGJP2	CATWDGRSRDWIKTF	TGTGCCACCTGGGACGGCCGTAGTCGTGATTGGATCAAGACGTTT
TRGV2	NA	TRGJ1/TRGJ2	CATWDGPPPGRKLF	TGTGCCACCTGGGACGGGCCACCCCCGGGCCGAAAACTCTTT
TRGV4	large	TRGJP2	CATWVRCVTEVSDWIKTF	TGTGCCACCTGGGTAAGGTGTGTCACGGAGGTTAGTGATTGGATCAAGACGTTT
TRGV8	NA	TRGJP2	CATSEVIWIKTF	TGTGCCACCTCGGAGGTGATTTGGATCAAGACGTTT
TRGV8	NA	TRGJ1/TRGJ2	CATLTVPYYKKLF	TGTGCCACCTTGACCGTGCCTTATTATAAGAAACTCTTT
TRGV8	NA	TRGJP2	CAPGIGLICDWIKTF	TGTGCACCTGGGATAGGCCTTATATGTGATTGGATCAAGACGTTT
TRGV10	large	TRGJP1	CAAWDYTTGWFKIF	TGTGCTGCGTGGGATTATACCACTGGTTGGTTCAAGATATTT
TRGV3	NA	TRGJ1/TRGJ2	CATWDRLSRHYKKLF	TGTGCCACCTGGGACAGGCTAAGTCGGCATTATAAGAAACTCTTT
TRGV2	NA	TRGJP2	CATWDGVYSSDWIKTF	TGTGCCACCTGGGACGGAGTATATAGTAGTGATTGGATCAAGACGTTT
TRGV11	large	TRGJ1/TRGJ2	CACWIRHNPPNYYKKLF	TGTGCCTGCTGGATTAGGCACAACCCTCCAAATTATTATAAGAAACTCTTT
TRGV9	NA	TRGJ1/TRGJ2	CALGGYGKLF	TGTGCCTTGGGGGGGTATGGGAAACTCTTT
TRGV8	large	TRGJ1/TRGJ2	CATWEVNYYKKLF	TGTGCCACTTGGGAAGTGAATTATTATAAGAAACTCTTT
TRGV8	NA	TRGJ1/TRGJ2	CATWGPPPNYKKLF	TGTGCCACCTGGGGTCCCCCCCCGAATTATAAGAAACTCTTT
TRGV9	NA	TRGJ1/TRGJ2	CALWEVLNTVDYYKKLF	TGTGCCTTGTGGGAGGTGCTGAATACCGTAGATTATTATAAGAAACTCTTT
TRGV9	NA	TRGJ1/TRGJ2	CALWEVQDANKKLF	TGTGCCTTGTGGGAGGTGCAAGATGCTAATAAGAAACTCTTT
TRGV5	NA	TRGJ1/TRGJ2	CATWGQARGYKKLF	TGTGCCACCTGGGGACAGGCTCGGGGTTATAAGAAACTCTTT
TRGV9	few	TRGJ1/TRGJ2	CALWEGKKLF	TGTGCCTTGTGGGAGGGAAAAAAACTCTTT
TRGV3	NA	TRGJ1/TRGJ2	CATWGQAKRHYKKLF	TGTGCCACCTGGGGACAGGCTAAGCGGCATTATAAGAAACTCTTT
TRGV2	NA	TRGJ1/TRGJ2	CATWGRAYYKKLF	TGTGCCACCTGGGGACGGGCCTATTATAAGAAACTCTTT
TRGV9	NA	TRGJ1/TRGJ2	CAFVSGFIYKKLF	TGTGCCTTTGTTTCGGGTTTTATTTATAAGAAACTCTTT
TRGV10	NA	TRGJP2	CAPRGTAWEGGGSDWIKTF	TGTGCTCCGCGGGGGACTGCGTGGGAAGGAGGGGGTAGTGATTGGATCAAGACGTTT
TRGV4	few	TRGJ1/TRGJ2	CATWDLYKKLF	TGTGCCACCTGGGATCTTTATAAGAAACTCTTT
TRGV10	few	TRGJ1/TRGJ2	CAAWDFGFLNKLF	TGTGCTGCGTGGGATTTTGGCTTTTTAAATAAACTCTTT
TRGV8	NA	TRGJ1/TRGJ2	CATLGFLPRYYKKLF	TGTGCCACCTTGGGATTCCTCCCGAGGTATTATAAGAAACTCTTT
TRGV4	NA	TRGJP2	CATWDRVVDWIKTF	TGTGCCACCTGGGATAGGGTAGTTGATTGGATCAAGACGTTT
TRGV4	NA	TRGJ1/TRGJ2	CATYSRWGEKLF	TGTGCCACCTATTCTCGCTGGGGGGAGAAACTCTTT
TRGV10	NA	TRGJ1/TRGJ2	CAAWDYKPIIKKLF	TGTGCTGCGTGGGATTATAAACCTATTATAAAGAAACTCTTT
TRGV11	NA	TRGJ1/TRGJ2	CACCYKKLF	TGTGCCTGTTGTTATAAGAAACTCTTT
TRGV10	NA	TRGJP1	CAAWIGQGTGWFKIF	TGTGCTGCGTGGATTGGGCAGGGCACTGGTTGGTTCAAGATATTT
TRGV8	large	TRGJ1/TRGJ2	CATWEKNYYKKLF	TGTGCCACCTGGGAGAAGAATTATTATAAGAAACTCTTT
TRGV3	large	TRGJ1/TRGJ2	CATWDRLYKKLF	TGTGCCACCTGGGACAGGCTTTATAAGAAACTCTTT
TRGV10	NA	TRGJ1/TRGJ2	CACVGPPRRATKLF	TGTGCCTGCGTGGGACCCCCCCGCAGGGCTACGAAACTCTTT
TRGV10	NA	TRGJ1/TRGJ2	CAAFGDYKKLF	TGTGCTGCGTTTGGCGATTATAAGAAACTCTTT
TRGV10	NA	TRGJ1/TRGJ2	CAAWVRKKLF	TGTGCTGCGTGGGTTAGGAAGAAACTCTTT
TRGV4	large	TRGJ1/TRGJ2	CATWDVELF	TGTGCCACCTGGGATGTGGAACTCTTT
TRGV9	NA	TRGJ1/TRGJ2	CALWEVGPDYYKKLF	TGTGCCTTGTGGGAGGTGGGGCCAGACTATTATAAGAAACTCTTT
TRGV3	NA	TRGJ1/TRGJ2	CATWDKALHEKLF	TGTGCCACCTGGGACAAGGCCCTTCATGAGAAACTCTTT
TRGV10	NA	TRGJ1/TRGJ2	CARGIADRVKLF	TGTGCGCGTGGGATTGCCGACCGAGTTAAACTCTTT
TRGV5	NA	TRGJ1/TRGJ2	CATWDSAFYYKKLF	TGTGCCACCTGGGACAGTGCATTTTATTATAAGAAACTCTTT
TRGV4	NA	TRGJ1/TRGJ2	CATWDDTRVLIIKKLF	TGTGCCACCTGGGACGACACAAGGGTCCTTATTATAAAGAAACTCTTT
TRGV4	large	TRGJ1/TRGJ2	CATWDGGYKKLF	TGTGCCACCTGGGATGGGGGTTATAAGAAACTCTTT
TRGV2	NA	TRGJP2	CATWTGRSSDWIKTF	TGTGCCACCTGGACGGGGAGGAGTAGTGATTGGATCAAGACGTTT
TRGV10	NA	TRGJ1/TRGJ2	CAVVGLNEKLF	TGTGCTGTCGTGGGATTAAACGAGAAACTCTTT
TRGV3	once	TRGJP1	CADLGQRPWRGWFKIF	TGTGCCGACCTGGGACAGCGCCCTTGGAGGGGTTGGTTCAAGATATTT
TRGV4	large	TRGJ1/TRGJ2	CATWDGPFYYKKLF	TGTGCCACCTGGGATGGGCCCTTTTATTATAAGAAACTCTTT
TRGV4	large	TRGJ1/TRGJ2	CATWINYKKLF	TGTGCCACCTGGATCAATTATAAGAAACTCTTT
TRGV10	NA	TRGJ1/TRGJ2	CACGHKKLF	TGTGCCTGCGGCCATAAGAAACTCTTT
TRGV10	large	TRGJ1/TRGJ2	CAAWDWGWNYKKLF	TGTGCTGCGTGGGATTGGGGCTGGAATTATAAGAAACTCTTT
TRGV5	NA	TRGJ1/TRGJ2	CATWDRPRGYKKLF	TGTGCCACCTGGGACCGCCCGCGGGGATATAAGAAACTCTTT
TRGV8	large	TRGJP2	CATWDSSDWIKTF	TGTGCCACCTGGGATAGCAGTGATTGGATCAAGACGTTT
TRGV3	few	TRGJ1/TRGJ2	CATWGPHYYKKLF	TGTGCCACCTGGGGCCCTCATTATTATAAGAAACTCTTT
TRGV8	large	TRGJ1/TRGJ2	CATWDALYYKKLF	TGTGCCACCTGGGACGCTCTTTATTATAAGAAACTCTTT
TRGV4	NA	TRGJP2	CATWDRRQRSDWIKTF	TGTGCCACCTGGGATAGGCGTCAACGTAGTGATTGGATCAAGACGTTT
TRGV8	few	TRGJP2	CAPGMENWIKTF	TGTGCACCTGGGATGGAGAATTGGATCAAGACGTTT